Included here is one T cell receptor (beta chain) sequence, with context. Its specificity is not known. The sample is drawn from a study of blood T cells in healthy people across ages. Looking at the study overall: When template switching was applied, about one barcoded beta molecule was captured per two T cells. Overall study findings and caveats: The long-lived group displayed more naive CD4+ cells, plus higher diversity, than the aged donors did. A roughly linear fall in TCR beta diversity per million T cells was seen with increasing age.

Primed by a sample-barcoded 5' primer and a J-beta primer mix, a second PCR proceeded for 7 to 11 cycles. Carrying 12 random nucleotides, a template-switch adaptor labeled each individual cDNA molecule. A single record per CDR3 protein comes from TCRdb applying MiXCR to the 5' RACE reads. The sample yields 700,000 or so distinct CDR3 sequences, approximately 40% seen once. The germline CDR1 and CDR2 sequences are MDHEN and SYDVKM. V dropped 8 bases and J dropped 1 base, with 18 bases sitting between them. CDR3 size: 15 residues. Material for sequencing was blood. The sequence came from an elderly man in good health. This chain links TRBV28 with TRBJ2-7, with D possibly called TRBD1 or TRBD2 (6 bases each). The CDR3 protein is CASVKGGSNSYEQYF. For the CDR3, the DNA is TGTGCCAGCGTCAAGGGGGGTAGCAATTCCTACGAGCAGTACTTC.